This TCR beta chain is from a study of cytomegalovirus exposure and HLA in healthy donors. PCR primers comprised 60 Vbeta and 13 Jbeta primers. Here immunoSEQ multiplex PCR was the method, and the copy in TCRdb shows in-frame clones only, minus some. Of about 140,000 clones in the sample, roughly two thirds were seen once. To note about this clone: What it recognizes is unknown.

General study points: Presence/absence analyses treated sequencing depth as roughly uniform across donors. The authors confirmed in vitro that a few CMV-associated chains were specific for CMV antigens.

The sample consisted of PBMCs. The source of this sequence is a human donor in good health.

CDR3 loop: CAISTGDYQPQHF. The CDR3 region has the DNA TGTGCCATCAGCACAGGGGATTATCAGCCCCAGCATTTT. This sequence joins TRBV10-3 and TRBJ1-5; TRBD1 aligns across 7 bases. Germline V gene data show CDR1 as ENHRY and CDR2 as SYGVKD. The CDR3 has 13 residues. V lost 6 bases and J lost 5; bases outside the gene matches: 4.